A selection of T cell receptor beta chains follows, all from one sample in a study of early T cells in non-severe SARS-CoV-2 infection. From the 5' RACE reads, TCRdb called clonotypes with MiXCR, one entry per CDR3 protein. The sample yields more than 70,000 distinct CDR3 sequences, 9% to 15% seen once. The sequencing input was whole blood. The receptors stem from an adult who was a healthcare worker with PCR-confirmed SARS-CoV-2 infection or an uninfected control (not recorded which). Each CDR3 is given without its conserved first and last residue. Fields, in order: CDR3 length, V gene, J gene, CDR3 protein.

CDR3 length: 15
V gene: TRBV18
J gene: TRBJ1-5
CDR3 protein: ASSPPGQGISNQPQH

CDR3 length: 13
V gene: TRBV6-2/TRBV6-3
J gene: TRBJ2-5
CDR3 protein: ASSSGLTAIETQY

CDR3 length: 14
V gene: TRBV6-1
J gene: TRBJ2-2
CDR3 protein: ASTEGAGGRNGELF

CDR3 length: 11
V gene: TRBV11-2
J gene: TRBJ2-3
CDR3 protein: ASSWTFPDTQY

CDR3 length: 12
V gene: TRBV5-1
J gene: TRBJ2-7
CDR3 protein: ASSRGTGDYEQY

CDR3 length: 12
V gene: TRBV27
J gene: TRBJ2-5
CDR3 protein: ASSLRGGQETQY

CDR3 length: 10
V gene: TRBV19
J gene: TRBJ1-5
CDR3 protein: ASSGANQPQH

CDR3 length: 12
V gene: TRBV7-2
J gene: TRBJ2-5
CDR3 protein: ASSLRGREETQY

CDR3 length: 15
V gene: TRBV4-2
J gene: TRBJ2-3
CDR3 protein: ASSQDPPAAFTDTQY

CDR3 length: 13
V gene: TRBV20-1
J gene: TRBJ2-3
CDR3 protein: SATVGLGSWGTQY

CDR3 length: 15
V gene: TRBV2
J gene: TRBJ1-6
CDR3 protein: ASGLFQGQGLNSPLH

CDR3 length: 12
V gene: TRBV2
J gene: TRBJ1-1
CDR3 protein: ASSFEREGSSAF

CDR3 length: 12
V gene: TRBV6-5
J gene: TRBJ2-7
CDR3 protein: ASSAGTGAYEQY

CDR3 length: 14
V gene: TRBV18
J gene: TRBJ1-1
CDR3 protein: ASSPQWTEMNTEAF

CDR3 length: 13
V gene: TRBV21-1
J gene: TRBJ2-7
CDR3 protein: ASSFRWDKTYEQY

CDR3 length: 12
V gene: TRBV5-1
J gene: TRBJ1-5
CDR3 protein: ASSLEGLGQPQH

CDR3 length: 11
V gene: TRBV6-1
J gene: TRBJ1-1
CDR3 protein: ASRVRGHTEAF

CDR3 length: 13
V gene: TRBV6-5
J gene: TRBJ1-5
CDR3 protein: ASSLSGTGVQPQH

CDR3 length: 13
V gene: TRBV2
J gene: TRBJ2-7
CDR3 protein: ASSRNGDRAYEQY

CDR3 length: 10
V gene: TRBV6-6
J gene: TRBJ2-7
CDR3 protein: ASTRTALEQY

CDR3 length: 12
V gene: TRBV18
J gene: TRBJ2-7
CDR3 protein: ASAETSGRDEQY

CDR3 length: 11
V gene: TRBV9
J gene: TRBJ2-4
CDR3 protein: ASSVDTKNIQY

CDR3 length: 12
V gene: TRBV30
J gene: TRBJ2-7
CDR3 protein: AWSYRDTSYEQY

CDR3 length: 10
V gene: TRBV20-1
J gene: TRBJ1-2
CDR3 protein: SASYYRYGYT

CDR3 length: 11
V gene: TRBV20-1
J gene: TRBJ2-5
CDR3 protein: SARDWQGETQY

CDR3 length: 14
V gene: TRBV5-1
J gene: TRBJ2-6
CDR3 protein: ASSSDPNSGANVLT

CDR3 length: 10
V gene: TRBV29-1
J gene: TRBJ2-3
CDR3 protein: TGDFGTDTQY

CDR3 length: 12
V gene: TRBV11-2
J gene: TRBJ2-1
CDR3 protein: ASSPRMINNEQF

CDR3 length: 16
V gene: TRBV10-3
J gene: TRBJ2-3
CDR3 protein: AISTGTSRGPPTDTQY

CDR3 length: 12
V gene: TRBV19
J gene: TRBJ2-2
CDR3 protein: ASSMVGGTGELF

CDR3 length: 12
V gene: TRBV6-6
J gene: TRBJ1-4
CDR3 protein: ASSYGSGMEKLF

CDR3 length: 13
V gene: TRBV7-9
J gene: TRBJ2-2
CDR3 protein: ASSRGLENTGELF

CDR3 length: 14
V gene: TRBV29-1
J gene: TRBJ1-1
CDR3 protein: SVDGTGGRRGTEAF

CDR3 length: 12
V gene: TRBV11-2
J gene: TRBJ2-1
CDR3 protein: ASSFTAGVYEQF

CDR3 length: 12
V gene: TRBV6-2/TRBV6-3
J gene: TRBJ2-7
CDR3 protein: ASSYSRHTYEQY

CDR3 length: 13
V gene: TRBV5-1
J gene: TRBJ2-1
CDR3 protein: ASSLQARVIHEQF

CDR3 length: 10
V gene: TRBV20-1
J gene: TRBJ2-2
CDR3 protein: SATRSPGELF

CDR3 length: 13
V gene: TRBV20-1
J gene: TRBJ1-1
CDR3 protein: SARDLRQRNTEAF

CDR3 length: 12
V gene: TRBV5-4
J gene: TRBJ2-4
CDR3 protein: ASSREGREDIQY

CDR3 length: 14
V gene: TRBV6-5
J gene: TRBJ2-2
CDR3 protein: ASSYWDSANTGELF

CDR3 length: 12
V gene: TRBV3-1
J gene: TRBJ2-7
CDR3 protein: ASSQEVASYEQY

CDR3 length: 13
V gene: TRBV12-3/TRBV12-4
J gene: TRBJ2-3
CDR3 protein: ASSLSGSGTDTQY